The rows below give T cell receptor beta chains drawn from one sample of a study of blood T cell repertoires in COVID-19. Only in-frame clones appear in the TCRdb table, and some are missing; sequencing was by immunoSEQ multiplex PCR. The sample records about 480,000 clones, 85% to 90% being singletons. Sequences were obtained from peripheral blood. Receptors were obtained from a woman in her forties or fifties with COVID-19, enrolled during active disease. Each CDR3 is given with its conserved first and last residue. Each record gives: D gene, J gene, clone size, V gene, CDR3 protein, CDR3 DNA. The D gene is left open where the match is weak. Only part of the rows carry a size: once, few, many, or a class if the clone is expanded.

TRBD2,TRBJ2-3,-,TRBV5-4,CASKTGLAGGEADTQYF,TGTGCCAGCAAAACGGGACTAGCGGGGGGGGAGGCGGATACGCAGTATTTT
-,TRBJ1-5,-,TRBV9,CASSVEAGGDQPQHF,TGTGCCAGCAGCGTAGAGGCCGGGGGGGATCAGCCCCAGCATTTT
-,TRBJ2-1,-,TRBV2,CASKRGYGNEQFF,TGTGCCAGCAAAAGGGGCTACGGCAATGAGCAGTTCTTC
TRBD2,TRBJ2-3,once,TRBV7-2,CASSLTSGGANTQYF,TGTGCCAGCAGCTTGACTAGCGGGGGGGCGAATACGCAGTATTTT
TRBD1,TRBJ1-2,-,TRBV19,CASSPPDRRGYGYTF,TGTGCCAGTAGTCCTCCGGACAGGAGGGGTTACGGCTACACCTTC
-,TRBJ2-3,few,TRBV27,CASSSPRKSDTQYF,TGTGCCAGCAGTTCCCCCAGGAAGTCAGATACGCAGTATTTT
-,TRBJ2-7,-,TRBV2,CASSPDRLGSYEQYF,TGTGCCAGCAGTCCCGACAGACTTGGTTCCTACGAGCAGTACTTC
TRBD1,TRBJ1-2,-,TRBV6-5,CASRDSDVYGYTF,TGTGCCAGCCGGGACAGCGACGTCTATGGCTACACCTTC
TRBD2,TRBJ2-2,-,TRBV19,CASTTSGGEIHTGELFF,TGTGCCAGTACCACTAGCGGGGGAGAAATTCACACCGGGGAGCTGTTTTTT
TRBD2,TRBJ2-7,-,TRBV9,CASSVGEAGGYEQYF,TGTGCCAGCAGCGTAGGGGAAGCGGGGGGCTACGAGCAGTACTTC
-,TRBJ1-6,-,TRBV18,CASCSGSSYNSPLHF,TGTGCCAGCTGCTCCGGGAGCTCCTATAATTCACCCCTCCACTTT
TRBD1,TRBJ1-5,-,TRBV6-5,CASGQGFNQPQHF,TGTGCCAGCGGACAGGGGTTCAATCAGCCCCAGCATTTT
-,TRBJ2-7,-,TRBV6-1,CASSESGQAYLIEQYF,TGTGCCAGCAGTGAATCGGGACAAGCTTACCTGATCGAGCAGTACTTC
-,TRBJ2-2,-,TRBV28,CASRPRDTETTGELFF,TGTGCCAGCAGGCCAAGGGACACGGAGACTACCGGGGAGCTGTTTTTT
TRBD1,TRBJ1-5,-,TRBV2,CASTTGGNQPQHF,TGTGCCAGCACCACAGGGGGCAATCAGCCCCAGCATTTT
TRBD2,TRBJ2-3,-,TRBV5-6,CASSLIGFSSGSTDTQYF,TGTGCCAGCAGCTTGATTGGGTTTTCTAGCGGGAGCACAGATACGCAGTATTTT
TRBD1,TRBJ2-7,-,TRBV6-5,CASSYSTGVDEQYF,TGTGCCAGCAGTTACTCGACAGGGGTCGACGAGCAGTACTTC